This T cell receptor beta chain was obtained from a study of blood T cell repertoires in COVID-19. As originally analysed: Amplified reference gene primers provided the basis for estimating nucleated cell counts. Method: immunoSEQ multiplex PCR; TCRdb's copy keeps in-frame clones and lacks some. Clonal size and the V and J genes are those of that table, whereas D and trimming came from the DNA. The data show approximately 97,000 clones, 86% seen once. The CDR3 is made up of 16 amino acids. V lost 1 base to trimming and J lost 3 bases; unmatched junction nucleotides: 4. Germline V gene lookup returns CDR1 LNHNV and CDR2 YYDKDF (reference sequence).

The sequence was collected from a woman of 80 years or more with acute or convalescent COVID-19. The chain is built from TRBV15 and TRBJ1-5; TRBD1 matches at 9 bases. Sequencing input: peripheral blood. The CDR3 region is CATSRAGQGPNQPQHF. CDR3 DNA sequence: TGTGCCACCAGCAGAGCTGGACAGGGGCCCAATCAGCCCCAGCATTTT. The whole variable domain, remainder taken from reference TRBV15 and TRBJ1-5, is DAMVIQNPRYQVTQFGKPVTLSCSQTLNHNVMYWYQQKSSQAPKLLFHYYDKDFNNEADTPDNFQSRRPNTSFCFLDIRSPGLGDTAMYLCATSRAGQGPNQPQHFGDGTRLSIL.